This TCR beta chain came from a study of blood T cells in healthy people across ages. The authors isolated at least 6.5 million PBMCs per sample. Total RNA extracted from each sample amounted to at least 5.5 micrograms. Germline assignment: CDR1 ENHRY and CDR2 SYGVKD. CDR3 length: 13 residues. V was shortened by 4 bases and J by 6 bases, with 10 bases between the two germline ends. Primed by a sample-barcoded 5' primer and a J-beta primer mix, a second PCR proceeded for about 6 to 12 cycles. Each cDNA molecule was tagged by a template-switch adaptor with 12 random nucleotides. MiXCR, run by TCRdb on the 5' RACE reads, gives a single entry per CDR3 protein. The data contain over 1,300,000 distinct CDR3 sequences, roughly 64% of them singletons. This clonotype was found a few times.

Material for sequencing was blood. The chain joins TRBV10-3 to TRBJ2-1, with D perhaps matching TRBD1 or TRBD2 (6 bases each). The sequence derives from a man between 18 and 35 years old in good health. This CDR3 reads CAISGGGFNEQFF. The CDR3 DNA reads TGTGCCATCAGTGGAGGGGGGTTCAATGAGCAGTTCTTC.